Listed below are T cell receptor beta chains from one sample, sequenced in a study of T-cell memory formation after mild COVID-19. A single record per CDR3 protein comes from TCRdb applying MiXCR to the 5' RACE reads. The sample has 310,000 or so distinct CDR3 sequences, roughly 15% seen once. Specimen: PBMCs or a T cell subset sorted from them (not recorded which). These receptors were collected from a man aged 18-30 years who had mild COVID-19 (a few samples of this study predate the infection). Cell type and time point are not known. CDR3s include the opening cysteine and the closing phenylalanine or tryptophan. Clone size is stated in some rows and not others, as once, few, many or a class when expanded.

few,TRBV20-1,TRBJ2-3,CSAFTRERPDTQYF
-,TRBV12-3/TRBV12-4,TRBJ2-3,CASSRGLTPDTQYF
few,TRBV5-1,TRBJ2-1,CASSLAGSRYNEQFF
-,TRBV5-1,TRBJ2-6,CASSLELLGANVLTF
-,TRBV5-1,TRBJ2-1,CASSSRTGPLFF
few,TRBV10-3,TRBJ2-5,CAISDQGAETQYF
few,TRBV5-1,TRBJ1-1,CASSLESGPAGAFF
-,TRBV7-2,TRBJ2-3,CASSPSVSGGVTSSDTQYF
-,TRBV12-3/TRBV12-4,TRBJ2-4,CASSFGGRNIQYF
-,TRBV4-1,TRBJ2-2,CASSQDVAGELFF
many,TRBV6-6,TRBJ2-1,CASSLEPPGEPGYNEQFF
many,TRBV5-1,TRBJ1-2,CASSSRRSPLRSYGYTF
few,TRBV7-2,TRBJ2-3,CASSRMGGTDTQYF
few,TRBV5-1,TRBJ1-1,CASSSTGVGTEAFF
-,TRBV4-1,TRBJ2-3,CASSQDPLLAGGTDTQYF
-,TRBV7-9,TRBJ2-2,CASSLDGGNTGELFF
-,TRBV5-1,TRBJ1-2,CASSLVPAGVLDGYTF
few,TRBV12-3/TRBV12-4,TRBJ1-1,CASSSGAPNTEAFF
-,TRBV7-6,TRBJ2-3,CASSGAGVDGTDTQYF
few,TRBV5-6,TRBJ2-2,CASSLALRGGTGELFF
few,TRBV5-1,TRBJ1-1,CASSWGLGEAFF
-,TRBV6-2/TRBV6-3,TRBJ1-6,CASSYGQIYNSPLHF
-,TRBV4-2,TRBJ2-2,CASSQDTGADTGELFF
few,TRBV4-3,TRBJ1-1,CASSELQGDTEAFF
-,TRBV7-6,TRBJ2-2,CASSSAIRQGVTNTGELFF
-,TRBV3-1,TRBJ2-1,CASSLWTSGGAYPFF
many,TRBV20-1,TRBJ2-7,CSARSQSSYEQYF
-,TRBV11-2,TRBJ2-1,CASSLGHTGTPIYNEQFF
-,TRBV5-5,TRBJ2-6,CASSIGLGANVLTF
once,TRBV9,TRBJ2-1,CASSVELAGYNEQFF
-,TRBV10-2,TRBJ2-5,CAAAWAGAEETQYF
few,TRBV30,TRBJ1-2,CAWSVPGRPNYGYTF
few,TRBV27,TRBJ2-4,CASSLGGENIQYF
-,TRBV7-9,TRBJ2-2,CASSPTSGTDTGELFF
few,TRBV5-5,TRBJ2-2,CASSFFGAGELFF
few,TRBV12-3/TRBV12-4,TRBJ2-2,CASRPGTLYTGELFF
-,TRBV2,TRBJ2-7,CASSERRTLPSYEQYF
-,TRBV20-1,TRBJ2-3,CSARGGAGGPSATDTQYF
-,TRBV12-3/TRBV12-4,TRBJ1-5,CASSLIWRGGSANQPQHF
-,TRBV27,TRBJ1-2,CASSFKASPYYGYTF
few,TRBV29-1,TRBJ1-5,CSVEEPQIPQPQHF
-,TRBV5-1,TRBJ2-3,CASSGQGGLVGAQYF
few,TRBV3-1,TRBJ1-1,CASSQDQGQGPEAFF
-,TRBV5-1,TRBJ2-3,CASSASRMTDTQYF
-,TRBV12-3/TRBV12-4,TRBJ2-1,CASSTTSGQFF
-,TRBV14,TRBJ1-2,CASSQEGPDWQADFYGYTF
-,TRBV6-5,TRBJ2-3,CASRLNLAGYTDTQYF
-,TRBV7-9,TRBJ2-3,CASSLDAGTSTDTQYF
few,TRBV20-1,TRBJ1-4,CSAQFGGGEKLFF
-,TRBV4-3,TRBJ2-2,CASSQEFDTGELFF
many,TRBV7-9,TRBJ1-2,CASSFRGDYGYTF
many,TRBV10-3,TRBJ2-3,CAIMSGPEDTQYF